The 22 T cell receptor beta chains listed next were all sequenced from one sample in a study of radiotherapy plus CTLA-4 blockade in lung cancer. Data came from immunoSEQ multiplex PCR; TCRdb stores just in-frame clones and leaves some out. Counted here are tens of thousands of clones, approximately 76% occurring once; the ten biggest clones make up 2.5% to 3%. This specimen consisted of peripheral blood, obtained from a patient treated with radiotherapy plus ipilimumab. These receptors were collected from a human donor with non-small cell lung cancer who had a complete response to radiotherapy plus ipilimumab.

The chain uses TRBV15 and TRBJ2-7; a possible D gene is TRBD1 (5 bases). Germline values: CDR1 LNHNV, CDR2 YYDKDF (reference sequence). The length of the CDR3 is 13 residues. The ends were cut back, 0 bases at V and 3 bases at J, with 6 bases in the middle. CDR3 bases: TGTGCCACCAGCAGAGATAGGGGCTACGAGCAGTACTTC. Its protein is CATSRDRGYEQYF.

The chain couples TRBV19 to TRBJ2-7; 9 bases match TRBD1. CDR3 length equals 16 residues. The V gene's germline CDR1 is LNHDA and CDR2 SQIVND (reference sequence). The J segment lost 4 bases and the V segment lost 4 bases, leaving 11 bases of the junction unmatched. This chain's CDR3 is CASSKAGTGRLYEQYF. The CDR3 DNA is TGTGCCAGTAGTAAGGCCGGGACAGGGCGGTTGTACGAGCAGTACTTC.

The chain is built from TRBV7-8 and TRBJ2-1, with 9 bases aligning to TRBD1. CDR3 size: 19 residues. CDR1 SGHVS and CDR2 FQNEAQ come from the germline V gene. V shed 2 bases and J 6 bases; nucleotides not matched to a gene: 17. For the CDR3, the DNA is TGTGCCAGCAGCTTACGCGTGTACTCTGGGACAGGGCGTATCAATGAGCAGTTCTTC. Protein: CASSLRVYSGTGRINEQFF.

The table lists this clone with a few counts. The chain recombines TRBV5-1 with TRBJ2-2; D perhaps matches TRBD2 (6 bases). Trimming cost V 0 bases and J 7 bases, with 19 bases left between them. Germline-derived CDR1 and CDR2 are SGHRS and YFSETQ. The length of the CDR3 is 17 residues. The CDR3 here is CASSLAEGGVVIGELFF. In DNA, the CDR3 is TGCGCCAGCAGCTTGGCCGAGGGCGGGGTTGTGATCGGGGAGCTGTTTTTT.

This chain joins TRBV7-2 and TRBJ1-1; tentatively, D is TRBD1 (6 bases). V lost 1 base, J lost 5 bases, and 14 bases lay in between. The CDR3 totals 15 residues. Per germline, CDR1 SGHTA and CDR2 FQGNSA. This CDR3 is CASSLDGAGTTEAFF. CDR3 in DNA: TGTGCCAGCAGCTTAGACGGGGCAGGGACAACTGAAGCTTTCTTT. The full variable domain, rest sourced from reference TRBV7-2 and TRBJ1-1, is GAGVSQSPSNKVTEKGKDVELRCDPISGHTALYWYRQSLGQGLEFLIYFQGNSAPDKSGLPSDRFSAERTGGSVSTLTIQRTQQEDSAVYLCASSLDGAGTTEAFFGQGTRLTVV.

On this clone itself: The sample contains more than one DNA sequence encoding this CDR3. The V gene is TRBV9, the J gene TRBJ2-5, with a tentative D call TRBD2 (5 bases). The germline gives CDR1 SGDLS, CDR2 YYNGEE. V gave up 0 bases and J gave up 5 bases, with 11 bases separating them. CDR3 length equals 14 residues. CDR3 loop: CASSVGLASETQYF. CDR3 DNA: TGTGCCAGCAGCGTAGGGCTAGCAAGCGAGACCCAGTACTTC.

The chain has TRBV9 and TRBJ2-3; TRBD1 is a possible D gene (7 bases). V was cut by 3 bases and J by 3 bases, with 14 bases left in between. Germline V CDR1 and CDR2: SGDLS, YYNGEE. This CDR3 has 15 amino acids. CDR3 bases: TGTGCCAGCAGCGAGGGAGGACAGGCAACAGATACGCAGTATTTT. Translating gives CASSEGGQATDTQYF.

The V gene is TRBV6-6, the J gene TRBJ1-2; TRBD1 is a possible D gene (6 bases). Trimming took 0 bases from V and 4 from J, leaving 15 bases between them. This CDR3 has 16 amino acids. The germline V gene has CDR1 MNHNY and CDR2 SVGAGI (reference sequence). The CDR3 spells CASSYSTGQRAYGYTF. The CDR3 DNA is TGTGCCAGCAGTTACTCAACCGGACAGAGAGCCTATGGCTACACCTTC.

The CDR3 DNA follows: TGTGCTAGTGGTTTCTGGGCTAGCGGGGTTGCGAACACCGGGGAGCTGTTTTTT. The encoded protein is CASGFWASGVANTGELFF. This chain joins TRBV12-5 and TRBJ2-2; TRBD2 matches at 9 bases. In germline, CDR1 is LGHNT, CDR2 FRNRAP. The CDR3 has 18 residues. With V trimmed by 3 bases and J by 0 bases, 8 bases remained unmatched. The variable domain in full, with the rest retrieved from reference TRBV12-5 and TRBJ2-2, is DARVTQTPRHKVTEMGQEVTMRCQPILGHNTVFWYRQTMMQGLELLAYFRNRAPLDDSGMPKDRFSAEMPDATLATLKIQPSEPRDSAVYFCASGFWASGVANTGELFFGEGSRLTVL.

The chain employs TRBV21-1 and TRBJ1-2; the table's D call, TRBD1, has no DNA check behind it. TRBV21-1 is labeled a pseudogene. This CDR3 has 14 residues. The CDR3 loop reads CASSKSPGGDGYTF. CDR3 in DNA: TGTGCCAGCAGCAAGAGTCCAGGGGGCGATGGCTACACCTTC.

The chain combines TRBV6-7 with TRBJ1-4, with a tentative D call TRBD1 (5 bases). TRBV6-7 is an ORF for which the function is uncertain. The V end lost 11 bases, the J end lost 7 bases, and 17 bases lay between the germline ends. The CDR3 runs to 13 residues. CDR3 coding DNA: TGTGCCGGACTGGGGGGAGGAGGTGAAAAACTGTTTTTT. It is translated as CAGLGGGGEKLFF.

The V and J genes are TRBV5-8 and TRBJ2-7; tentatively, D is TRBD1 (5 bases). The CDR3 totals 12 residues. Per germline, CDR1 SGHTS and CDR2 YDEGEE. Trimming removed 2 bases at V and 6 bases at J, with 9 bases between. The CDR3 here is CASSLGVGEQYF. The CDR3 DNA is TGTGCCAGCAGCTTAGGGGTGGGCGAGCAGTACTTC.

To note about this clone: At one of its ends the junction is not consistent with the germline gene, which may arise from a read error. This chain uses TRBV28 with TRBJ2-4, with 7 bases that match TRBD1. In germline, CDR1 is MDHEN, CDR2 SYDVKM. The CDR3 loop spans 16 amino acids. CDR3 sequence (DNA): TGTGCCAGCAGTCGGGACAGACTTCTAGCCAAAAACATTCGGTACTTC. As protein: CASSRDRLLAKNIRYF. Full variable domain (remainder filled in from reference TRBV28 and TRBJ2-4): DVKVTQSSRYLVKRTGEKVFLECVQDMDHENMFWYRQDPGLGLRLIYFSYDVKMKEKGDIPEGYSVSREKKERFSLILESASTNQTSMYLCASSRDRLLAKNIRYFGAGTRLSVL.

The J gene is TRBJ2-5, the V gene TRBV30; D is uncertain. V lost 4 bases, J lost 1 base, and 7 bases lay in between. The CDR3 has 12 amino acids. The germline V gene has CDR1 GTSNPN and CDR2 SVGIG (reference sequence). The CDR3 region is CAWTRAQETQYF. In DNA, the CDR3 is TGTGCCTGGACCCGAGCCCAAGAGACCCAGTACTTC. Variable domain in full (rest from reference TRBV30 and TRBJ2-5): SQTIHQWPATLVQPVGSPLSLECTVEGTSNPNLYWYRQAAGRGLQLLFYSVGIGQISSEVPQNLSASRPQDRQFILSSKKLLLSDSGFYLCAWTRAQETQYFGPGTRLLVL.

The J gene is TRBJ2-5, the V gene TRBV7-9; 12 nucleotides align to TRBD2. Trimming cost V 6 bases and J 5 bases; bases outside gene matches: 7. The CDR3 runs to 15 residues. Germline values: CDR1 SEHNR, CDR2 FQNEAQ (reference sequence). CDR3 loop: CASRRGLAGMETQYF. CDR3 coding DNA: TGTGCCAGCAGACGAGGACTAGCGGGGATGGAGACCCAGTACTTC.

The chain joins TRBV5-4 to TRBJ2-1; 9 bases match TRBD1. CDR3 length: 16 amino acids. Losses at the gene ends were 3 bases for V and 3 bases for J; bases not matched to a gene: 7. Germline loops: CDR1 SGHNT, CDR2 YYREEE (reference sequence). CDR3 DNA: TGTGCCAGCAGCTCAACCGCGGGACAGGGCTACAATGAGCAGTTCTTC. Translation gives CASSSTAGQGYNEQFF.

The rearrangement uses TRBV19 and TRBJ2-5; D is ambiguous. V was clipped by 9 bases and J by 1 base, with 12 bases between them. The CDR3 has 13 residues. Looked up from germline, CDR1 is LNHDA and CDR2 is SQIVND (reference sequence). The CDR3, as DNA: TGTGCCAGCCAGTCACACCTCCAAGAGACCCAGTACTTC. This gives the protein CASQSHLQETQYF.

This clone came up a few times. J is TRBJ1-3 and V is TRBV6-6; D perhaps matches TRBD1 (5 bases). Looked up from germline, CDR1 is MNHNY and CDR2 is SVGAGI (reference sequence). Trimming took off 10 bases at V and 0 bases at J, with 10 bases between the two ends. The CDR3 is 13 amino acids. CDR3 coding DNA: TGTGCCACCGGGGGAAGCTCTGGAAACACCATATATTTT. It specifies CATGGSSGNTIYF.

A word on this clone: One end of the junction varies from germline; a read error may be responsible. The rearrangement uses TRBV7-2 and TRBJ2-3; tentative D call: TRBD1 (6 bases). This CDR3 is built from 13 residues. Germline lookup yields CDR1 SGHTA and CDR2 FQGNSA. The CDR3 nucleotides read TGTGCCAGCAGCCCTACGGCTATAGCAGGGGAGAATTTT. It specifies CASSPTAIAGENF.

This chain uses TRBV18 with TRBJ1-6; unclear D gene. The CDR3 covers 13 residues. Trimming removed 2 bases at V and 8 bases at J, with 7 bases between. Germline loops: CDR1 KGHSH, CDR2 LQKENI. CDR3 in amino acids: CASSPGTHSPLHF. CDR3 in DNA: TGTGCCAGCTCACCAGGTACTCATTCACCCCTCCACTTT.

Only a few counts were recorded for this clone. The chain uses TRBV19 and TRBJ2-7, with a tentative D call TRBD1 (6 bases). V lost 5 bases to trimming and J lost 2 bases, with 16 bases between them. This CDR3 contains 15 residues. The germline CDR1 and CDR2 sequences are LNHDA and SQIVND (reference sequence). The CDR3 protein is CASSGGQRLAYEQYF. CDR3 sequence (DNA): TGTGCCAGTAGTGGGGGCCAGAGATTAGCCTACGAGCAGTACTTC.

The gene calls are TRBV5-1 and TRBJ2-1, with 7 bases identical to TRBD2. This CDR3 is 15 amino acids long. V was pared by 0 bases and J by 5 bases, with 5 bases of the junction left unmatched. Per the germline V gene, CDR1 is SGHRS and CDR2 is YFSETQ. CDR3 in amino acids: CASSLEGRAHNEQFF. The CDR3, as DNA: TGCGCCAGCAGCTTGGAGGGGAGGGCCCACAATGAGCAGTTCTTC.